These 27 T cell receptor beta chains were all obtained from the same sample, sequenced in a study of response to subunit inactivated influenza vaccine. TCRdb redid the calling of the RT-PCR reads with MiXCR, one entry per CDR3 protein. The sample includes 800,000 to 1,000,000 distinct CDR3 sequences, 21% of them seen just once. This material consisted of PBMCs from blood, taken roughly 5 days after vaccination. These TCRs come from a man over 45 who received an inactivated influenza vaccine.

In its sample, this clonotype was seen a few times. V and J are TRBV7-9 and TRBJ1-1; 8 bases agree with TRBD1. Germline V gene data show CDR1 as SEHNR and CDR2 as FQNEAQ (reference sequence). V was pared by 6 bases and J by 11 bases, with 14 bases of the junction left unmatched. There are 14 residues in the CDR3. The CDR3 coding sequence is TGTGCCAGCAGTTTAAGACGGGAGGACAGGGTTGCTTTCTTT. Protein product: CASSLRREDRVAFF.

This clonotype was observed a few times. The chain couples TRBV29-1 to TRBJ1-1, with a possible D match to TRBD1 (6 bases). The V end was cut by 6 bases, the J end by 8 bases, with 13 bases between. From germline, CDR1 is SQVTM and CDR2 ANQGSEA. The CDR3 runs 11 residues. Here the CDR3 reads CSVVRTDEAFF. As DNA, the CDR3 is TGCAGCGTAGTAAGGACAGACGAAGCTTTCTTT.

This clonotype was counted only a few times. This chain connects TRBV5-1 to TRBJ2-5; 8 bases map to TRBD2. Germline V CDR1 and CDR2: SGHRS, YFSETQ. After removal of 0 bases from V and 6 bases from J, the junction contained 10 bases not matched to a gene. CDR3 length: 16 residues. The DNA for the CDR3 is TGCGCCAGCAGCTTGGAGGCGGGGGGCCTTGTAAAGACCCAGTACTTC. It yields the protein CASSLEAGGLVKTQYF.

The J gene is TRBJ2-7, the V gene TRBV28; unclear D gene. The CDR3 length is 14 residues. Trimming shortened V by 1 base and J by 4 bases, and 11 bases separated the two germline ends. Germline CDR1 reads MDHEN; CDR2 reads SYDVKM. The CDR3 reads CASSLYLSGYEQYF. The CDR3 nucleotides read TGTGCCAGCAGTTTATATCTTAGTGGGTACGAGCAGTACTTC.

The rearrangement links TRBV4-3 to TRBJ2-2, with D possibly being TRBD1 (6 bases). Germline V gene sequence: CDR1 LGHNA, CDR2 YSLEER. The CDR3 consists of 16 residues. The V and J ends lost 2 bases and 9 bases respectively, with 19 bases between them. DNA for the CDR3: TGCGCCAGCAGCCAACTGACAGGCTTCGATTTAAGGGAGCTGTTTTTT. Residues: CASSQLTGFDLRELFF.

This clonotype was detected a few times. J is TRBJ2-1 and V is TRBV5-1; 7 nucleotides agree with TRBD2. Per germline, CDR1 SGHRS and CDR2 YFSETQ. CDR3 length: 12 amino acids. V was pared by 4 bases and J by 16 bases, with 11 bases of the junction left unmatched. CDR3 coding DNA: TGCGCCAGCAGCCTGGGGGGGGAGTCGAATTTCTTC. This sequence encodes CASSLGGESNFF.

This clonotype occurred a few times. The rearrangement uses TRBV29-1 and TRBJ1-1; D might be TRBD1 (6 bases). With 7 bases removed from V and 3 bases from J, the gap between germline ends came to 15 bases. Germline lookup yields CDR1 SQVTM and CDR2 ANQGSEA. The CDR3 runs to 13 residues. As DNA, the CDR3 is TGCAGCGCTAGACAGGCGAGGGACACTGAAGCTTTCTTT. Translated: CSARQARDTEAFF.

V gene TRBV3-1 combines with J gene TRBJ2-5, with 7 bases matching TRBD1. This CDR3 comprises 16 residues. CDR1 is LGHDT and CDR2 is YNNKEL in the germline V gene (reference sequence). V gave up 3 bases and J gave up 5 bases; unmatched junction bases: 12. The CDR3 sequence is CASSQDRRGGEETQYF. CDR3 DNA: TGTGCCAGCAGCCAGGACCGACGAGGGGGCGAGGAGACCCAGTACTTC.

This clonotype was detected only a few times. In DNA form, the CDR3 reads TGCGCCAGCAGAATAGCGTCCAGCTCCTACAATGAGCAGTTCTTC. This sequence encodes CASRIASSSYNEQFF. The V gene is TRBV5-1, the J gene TRBJ2-1; a weak D match, TRBD2 (5 bases). The V gene's germline CDR1 is SGHRS and CDR2 YFSETQ. This CDR3 has 15 residues. V was shortened by 5 bases and J by 0 bases, with 12 bases between the two germline ends.

This clonotype was counted only a few times. V and J are TRBV24-1 and TRBJ2-1; D call uncertain. Trimming shortened V by 5 bases and J by 6 bases, and 7 bases separated the two germline ends. CDR1 and CDR2 from the germline V gene are KGHDR and SFDVKD. The CDR3 loop spans 12 amino acids. The CDR3 is CATSAGPNEQFF. The CDR3 DNA follows: TGTGCCACCAGTGCCGGGCCCAATGAGCAGTTCTTC.

Here the CDR3 DNA reads TGTGCCAGCAGCTTAGGGGGGCCCAACATTCAGTACTTC. As protein: CASSLGGPNIQYF. The rearrangement joins TRBV7-2 to TRBJ2-4, with D maybe TRBD1 (6 bases). Germline V gene sequence: CDR1 SGHTA, CDR2 FQGNSA. This CDR3 is 13 amino acids long. With 1 base removed from V and 7 bases from J, the gap between germline ends came to 8 bases.

There are a few counts of this clonotype. This sequence joins TRBV10-3 and TRBJ2-3, with TRBD1 as a possible D gene (5 bases). Germline V CDR1 and CDR2: ENHRY, SYGVKD. Trimming left V 10 bases short and J 1 base short, with 15 bases between. There are 14 residues in the CDR3. In nucleotides, the CDR3 is TGTGCCACTTGGGCAGGGCCACGCACAGATACGCAGTATTTT. Translating it yields CATWAGPRTDTQYF.

The count of this clonotype is one. This chain joins TRBV11-2 and TRBJ1-1, with 7 nucleotides matching TRBD1. The J segment lost 2 bases and the V segment lost 0 bases, leaving 12 bases of the junction unmatched. CDR1 SGHAT and CDR2 FQNNGV come from the germline V gene. CDR3 length: 18 amino acids. The CDR3 region has the DNA TGTGCCAGCAGCTTAGACTGGGGGGTAGGGGGCATCAACACTGAAGCTTTCTTT. It translates to CASSLDWGVGGINTEAFF.

A few counts support this clonotype. The CDR3 DNA sequence: TGTGCCATCAGTGATCCGGCTAATAGCAATCAGCCCCAGCATTTT. Its protein is CAISDPANSNQPQHF. The chain carries TRBV10-3 and TRBJ1-5, with D uncertain. Germline loops: CDR1 ENHRY, CDR2 SYGVKD. The CDR3 is 15 residues long. Trimming took 3 bases from V and 0 from J, leaving 9 bases between them.

The chain joins TRBV5-1 to TRBJ2-1, with D unresolved. This CDR3 contains 16 residues. The germline V gene has CDR1 SGHRS and CDR2 YFSETQ. Trimming stripped 0 bases from V and 0 bases from J, with 10 bases between. The CDR3 sequence is CASSLATLLSYNEQFF. CDR3 in DNA: TGCGCCAGCAGCTTGGCTACACTTCTCTCCTACAATGAGCAGTTCTTC.

This clonotype showed up just a few times. The J gene is TRBJ1-1, the V gene TRBV20-1, with a possible D match to TRBD1 (5 bases). With 0 bases removed from V and 6 bases from J, the gap between germline ends came to 17 bases. The CDR3 extends over 15 amino acids. The germline V gene encodes CDR1 DFQATT and CDR2 SNEGSKA (reference sequence). This CDR3 reads CSARDGGGSWAEAFF. In DNA form, the CDR3 reads TGCAGTGCTAGAGATGGGGGGGGTAGTTGGGCTGAAGCTTTCTTT.

The chain couples TRBV4-1 to TRBJ2-1; 8 bases fit TRBD2. The V and J ends lost 4 bases and 12 bases, in that order; junction bases with no gene match: 14. CDR3 length equals 15 residues. The germline V gene encodes CDR1 MGHRA and CDR2 YSYEKL. The CDR3 loop is CASSPFPGGARVQFF. The CDR3 DNA sequence: TGCGCCAGCAGCCCTTTCCCGGGGGGGGCCCGGGTGCAGTTCTTC.

V gene TRBV18 combines with J gene TRBJ2-7; 13 nucleotides agree with TRBD2. This CDR3 is built from 17 residues. The germline gives CDR1 KGHSH, CDR2 LQKENI. V shed 3 bases and J 3 bases; nucleotides not matched to a gene: 8. CDR3 in amino acids: CASSPPGLAGTYYEQYF. CDR3 DNA sequence: TGTGCCAGCTCACCCCCGGGACTAGCGGGGACCTACTACGAGCAGTACTTC. Based on the CDR3 plus reference TRBV18 and TRBJ2-7, the full variable domain is NAGVMQNPRHLVRRRGQEARLRCSPMKGHSHVYWYRQLPEEGLKFMVYLQKENIIDESGMPKERFSAEFPKEGPSILRIQQVVRGDSAAYFCASSPPGLAGTYYEQYFGPGTRLTVT.

This clonotype was seen a handful of times. V is TRBV10-3 and J is TRBJ2-6; D unresolved. Germline V gene lookup returns CDR1 ENHRY and CDR2 SYGVKD. V was pared by 5 bases and J by 2 bases, with 7 bases between. The CDR3 has 14 residues. CDR3 DNA sequence: TGTGCCATCAGTAAGGACCCTGGGGCCAACGTCCTGACTTTC. As protein: CAISKDPGANVLTF.

The V gene is TRBV29-1, the J gene TRBJ1-2; 10 bases are shared with TRBD1. There are 13 residues in the CDR3. Germline lookup yields CDR1 SQVTM and CDR2 ANQGSEA. Trimming took 2 bases from V and 6 from J; bases not matched to a gene: 3. The CDR3 DNA follows: TGCAGCGTTGAACGGACAGGGGGAAATGGCTACACCTTC. This encodes CSVERTGGNGYTF. Based on the CDR3 plus reference TRBV29-1 and TRBJ1-2, the full variable domain is SAVISQKPSRDICQRGTSLTIQCQVDSQVTMMFWYRQQPGQSLTLIATANQGSEATYESGFVIDKFPISRPNLTFSTLTVSNMSPEDSSIYLCSVERTGGNGYTFGSGTRLTVV.

Ten or more counts support this clonotype. V gene TRBV10-3 combines with J gene TRBJ1-2; a possible D gene is TRBD1 (6 bases). CDR1 and CDR2 (germline): ENHRY, SYGVKD. V was shortened by 7 bases and J by 7 bases, with 7 bases between the two germline ends. CDR3 length: 10 amino acids. CDR3: CAIKTGGYTF. The CDR3 DNA reads TGTGCCATCAAGACAGGTGGCTACACCTTC.

This clonotype was seen a handful of times. CDR3 DNA sequence: TGTGCCAGCAGCCCGGAAGCCGCTGGGGCCAACGTCCTGACTTTC. This gives the protein CASSPEAAGANVLTF. The chain recombines TRBV11-2 with TRBJ2-6; D remains unclear. The ends were cut back, 5 bases at V and 2 bases at J, with 10 bases in the middle. The CDR3 runs to 15 residues. In germline, CDR1 is SGHAT, CDR2 FQNNGV.

At least ten counts were recorded for this clonotype. The chain has TRBV20-1 and TRBJ2-3, with 13 bases matching TRBD2. This CDR3 comprises 16 residues. Germline CDR1 reads DFQATT; CDR2 reads SNEGSKA (reference sequence). V gave up 1 base and J gave up 3 bases; unmatched junction bases: 4. CDR3 protein: CSARAMTSGRTDTQYF. DNA of the CDR3: TGCAGTGCTAGAGCGATGACTAGCGGGAGGACAGATACGCAGTATTTT.

Many counts were recorded for this clonotype. The chain uses TRBV3-1 and TRBJ1-2; D remains ambiguous. The CDR3 spans 12 residues. Trimming stripped 1 base from V and 7 bases from J, with 7 bases between. In germline, CDR1 is LGHDT, CDR2 YNNKEL (reference sequence). The CDR3: CASSQGQGGYTF. The CDR3 coding sequence is TGTGCCAGCAGCCAAGGCCAAGGTGGCTACACCTTC.

This clonotype occurred a few times. The chain joins TRBV18 to TRBJ2-2, with 7 bases lining up with TRBD2. Per germline, CDR1 KGHSH and CDR2 LQKENI. The CDR3 loop spans 14 amino acids. V trimming: 1 base; J trimming: 6 bases; junction bases outside the gene matches: 2. CDR3 loop: CASSPLREAGELFF. The CDR3 DNA reads as TGTGCCAGCTCACCACTCCGGGAGGCCGGGGAGCTGTTTTTT. The variable domain in full, with the rest retrieved from reference TRBV18 and TRBJ2-2, is NAGVMQNPRHLVRRRGQEARLRCSPMKGHSHVYWYRQLPEEGLKFMVYLQKENIIDESGMPKERFSAEFPKEGPSILRIQQVVRGDSAAYFCASSPLREAGELFFGEGSRLTVL.

This clonotype was counted a few times. The V gene is TRBV29-1, the J gene TRBJ2-7; 7 bases match TRBD1. Germline V gene data show CDR1 as SQVTM and CDR2 as ANQGSEA. CDR3 length equals 11 residues. With 4 bases clipped from V and 6 bases from J, the junction kept 3 bases outside the gene matches. The CDR3: CSVAAGGEQYF. The DNA for the CDR3 is TGCAGCGTTGCCGCAGGGGGCGAGCAGTACTTC.

The chain employs TRBV20-1 and TRBJ2-1, with a possible D match to TRBD2 (5 bases). There are 13 residues in the CDR3. Germline-derived CDR1 and CDR2 are DFQATT and SNEGSKA (reference sequence). V dropped 0 bases and J dropped 15 bases, with 18 bases sitting between them. This CDR3 reads CSARDLSGTPGFF. The CDR3, as DNA: TGCAGTGCTAGAGATCTGAGCGGCACCCCGGGGTTCTTC.